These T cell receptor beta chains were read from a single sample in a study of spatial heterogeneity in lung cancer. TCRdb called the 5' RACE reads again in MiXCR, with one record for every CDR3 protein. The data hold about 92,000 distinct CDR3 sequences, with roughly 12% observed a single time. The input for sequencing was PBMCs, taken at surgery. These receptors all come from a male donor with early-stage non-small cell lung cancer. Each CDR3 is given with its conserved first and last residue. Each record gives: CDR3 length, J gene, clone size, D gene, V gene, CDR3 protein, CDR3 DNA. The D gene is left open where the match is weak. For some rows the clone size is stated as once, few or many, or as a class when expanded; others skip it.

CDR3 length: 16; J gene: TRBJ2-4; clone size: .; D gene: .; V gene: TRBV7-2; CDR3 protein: CASSEETVMAKNIQYF; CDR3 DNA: TGTGCCAGCAGCGAAGAGACAGTGATGGCCAAAAACATTCAGTACTTC
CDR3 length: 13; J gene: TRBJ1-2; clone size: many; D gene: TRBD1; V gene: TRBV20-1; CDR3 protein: CKITGVGVHGYTF; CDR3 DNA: TGCAAAATAACAGGGGTGGGAGTTCATGGCTACACCTTC
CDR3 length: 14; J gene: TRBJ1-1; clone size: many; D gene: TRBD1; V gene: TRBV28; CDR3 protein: CASGTGSGFAEAFF; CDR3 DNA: TGTGCCAGCGGGACAGGAAGCGGGTTCGCTGAAGCTTTCTTT
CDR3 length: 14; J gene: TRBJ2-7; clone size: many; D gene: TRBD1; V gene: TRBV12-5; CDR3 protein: CASADPDRLGEQYF; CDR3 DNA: TGTGCTAGTGCCGACCCGGACAGGCTAGGAGAGCAGTACTTC
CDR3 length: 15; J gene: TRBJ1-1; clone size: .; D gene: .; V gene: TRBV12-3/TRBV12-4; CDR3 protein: CASSGTRTGNTEAFF; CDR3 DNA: TGTGCCAGCAGTGGTACGCGGACGGGTAACACTGAAGCTTTCTTT
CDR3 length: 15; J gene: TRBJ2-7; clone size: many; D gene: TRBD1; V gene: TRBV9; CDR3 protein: CASSVGDRAFYEQYF; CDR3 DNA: TGTGCCAGCAGCGTCGGGGACAGGGCCTTCTACGAGCAGTACTTC
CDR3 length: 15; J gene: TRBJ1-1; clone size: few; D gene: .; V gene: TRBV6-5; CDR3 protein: CASTPRSRVNTEAFF; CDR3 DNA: TGTGCCAGCACCCCACGAAGCCGAGTGAACACTGAAGCTTTCTTT
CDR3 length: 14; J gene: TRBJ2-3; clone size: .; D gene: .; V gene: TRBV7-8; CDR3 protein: CASSGWRGPDTQYF; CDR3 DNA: TGTGCCAGCAGCGGTTGGAGGGGGCCCGATACGCAGTATTTT
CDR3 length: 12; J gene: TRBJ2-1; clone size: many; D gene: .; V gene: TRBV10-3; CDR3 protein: CAISEGGDEQFF; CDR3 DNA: TGTGCCATCAGTGAGGGAGGCGATGAGCAGTTCTTC
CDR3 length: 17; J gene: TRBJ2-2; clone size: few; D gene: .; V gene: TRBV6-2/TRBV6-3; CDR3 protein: CASSYYLSRPNTGELFF; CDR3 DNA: TGTGCCAGCAGTTACTACCTATCCCGTCCGAACACCGGGGAGCTGTTTTTT
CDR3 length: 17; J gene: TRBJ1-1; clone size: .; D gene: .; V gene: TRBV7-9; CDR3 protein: CASSTIGRATMNTEAFF; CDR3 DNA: TGTGCCAGCAGCACGATTGGTCGCGCTACAATGAACACTGAAGCTTTCTTT
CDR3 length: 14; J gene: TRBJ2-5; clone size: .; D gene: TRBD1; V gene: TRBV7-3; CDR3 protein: CASSLNTGEETQYF; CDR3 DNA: TGTGCCAGCAGCCTCAACACAGGGGAAGAGACCCAGTACTTC
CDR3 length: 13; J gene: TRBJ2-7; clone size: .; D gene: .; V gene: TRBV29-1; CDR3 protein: CSGGRGRGYEQYF; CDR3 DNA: TGCAGCGGTGGGAGGGGCAGGGGCTACGAGCAGTACTTC